This is a list of T cell receptor beta chains from one sample in a study of blood T cell repertoires in COVID-19. TCRdb's table, derived via immunoSEQ multiplex PCR, lists solely in-frame clones and lacks some. Among roughly 300,000 clones listed, around 85% were seen once. Sequencing was performed on peripheral blood. Every receptor here comes from a human donor with COVID-19, enrolled during active disease. The donor label of this sample is uncertain. Each CDR3 is given with its conserved first and last residue. The D gene is left open where the match is weak. Part of the rows lack a size; the others show once, few, many or a class for expanded clones.

clone size | CDR3 length | J gene | D gene | V gene | CDR3 DNA | CDR3 protein
once | 14 | TRBJ1-5 | NA | TRBV27 | TGTGCCAGCAGTTTCGGTCGAGGCAATCAGCCCCAGCATTTT | CASSFGRGNQPQHF
NA | 16 | TRBJ2-5 | TRBD2 | TRBV9 | TGTGCCAGCAGCCTTCTGGGGCTAGCGGCGCAAGAGACCCAGTACTTC | CASSLLGLAAQETQYF
NA | 15 | TRBJ1-2 | TRBD1 | TRBV7-9 | TGTGCCAGCAGCTTACACCACAGGGGTCAGAATGGCTACACCTTC | CASSLHHRGQNGYTF
NA | 13 | TRBJ1-1 | NA | TRBV11-2 | TGTGCCAGCAGCTTCCCATTAGACACTGAAGCTTTCTTT | CASSFPLDTEAFF
NA | 13 | TRBJ2-3 | TRBD2 | TRBV7-9 | TGTGCCAGCAGCTTGGGACTAGCGGATACGCAGTATTTT | CASSLGLADTQYF
NA | 18 | TRBJ2-5 | TRBD2 | TRBV5-8 | TGTGCCAGCAGCGCAGGGACTAGCGCGGACCCTACCCAAGAGACCCAGTACTTC | CASSAGTSADPTQETQYF
NA | 14 | TRBJ1-1 | NA | TRBV2 | TGTGCCAGCAGTGAAGCGGTGGGGGGAACTGAAGCTTTCTTT | CASSEAVGGTEAFF
NA | 13 | TRBJ1-6 | NA | TRBV19 | TGTGCCAGTAGTCTCACAGGGAGTTCACCCCTCCACTTT | CASSLTGSSPLHF
NA | 14 | TRBJ2-3 | TRBD1 | TRBV27 | TGTGCCAGCAGTCTCGGACAGGGGACAGATACGCAGTATTTT | CASSLGQGTDTQYF
NA | 13 | TRBJ2-5 | NA | TRBV11-2 | TGTGCCAGCAGCTTAGATCGAGAAGAGACCCAGTACTTC | CASSLDREETQYF
NA | 14 | TRBJ2-6 | NA | TRBV9 | TGTGCCAGCAGCAATCCCTCGGGGGCCAACGTCCTGACTTTC | CASSNPSGANVLTF
NA | 14 | TRBJ2-1 | NA | TRBV7-3 | TGTGCCAGCAGCTTAACCGGGAGAGGGGATGAGCAGTTCTTC | CASSLTGRGDEQFF
NA | 13 | TRBJ1-2 | NA | TRBV30 | TGTGCCTGGAGTTGGGCAAGTAACTATGGCTACACCTTC | CAWSWASNYGYTF
NA | 15 | TRBJ2-4 | NA | TRBV10-3 | TGTGCCATCAGTGAGTCGACGGCGGGCAAAAACATTCAGTACTTC | CAISESTAGKNIQYF
NA | 13 | TRBJ2-7 | TRBD2 | TRBV11-3 | TGTGCCAGCAGCCCTAGCGGGAGCTACGAGCAGTACTTC | CASSPSGSYEQYF
NA | 13 | TRBJ2-5 | NA | TRBV28 | TGTGCCAGCAGTTCCCCCTCCGAAGAGACCCAGTACTTC | CASSSPSEETQYF
NA | 11 | TRBJ2-7 | NA | TRBV2 | TGTGCCAGCAGCTCTTCCTACGAGCAGTACTTC | CASSSSYEQYF
NA | 15 | TRBJ2-5 | TRBD1 | TRBV7-2 | TGTGCCAGCAGCACAACCGGGACAGGGCAAGAGACCCAGTACTTC | CASSTTGTGQETQYF
few | 15 | TRBJ1-1 | TRBD1 | TRBV2 | TGTGCCAGCAGCCCGGGACAGGTCGTGAACACTGAAGCTTTCTTT | CASSPGQVVNTEAFF
once | 15 | TRBJ2-7 | TRBD2 | TRBV3-1/TRBV3-2 | TGTGCCAGCAGCCACCGACTAGCAGGTTCCTACGAGCAGTACTTC | CASSHRLAGSYEQYF
NA | 14 | TRBJ2-7 | NA | TRBV18 | TGTGCCAGCTCACCCTCGGGAAGATATAACGAGCAGTACTTC | CASSPSGRYNEQYF
NA | 13 | TRBJ1-1 | NA | TRBV11-2 | TGTGCCAGCAGCTTCGGAGGACAGCTTGAAGCTTTCTTT | CASSFGGQLEAFF
once | 14 | TRBJ2-7 | NA | TRBV9 | TGTGCCAGCAGCGTAAGTTTAGTCTCCTACGAGCAGTACTTC | CASSVSLVSYEQYF
NA | 15 | TRBJ2-7 | TRBD1 | TRBV6-5 | TGTGCCAGCAGTTACCGACAGGGTAACTTTCTCGAGCAGTACTTC | CASSYRQGNFLEQYF
NA | 16 | TRBJ2-1 | TRBD2 | TRBV28 | TGTGCCAGCAGTTTTCCAGCGGGAGTATCCCACAATGAGCAGTTCTTC | CASSFPAGVSHNEQFF
NA | 15 | TRBJ2-1 | NA | TRBV2 | TGTGCCAGCAGTGAAAGCGCTAGCTCCTACAATGAGCAGTTCTTC | CASSESASSYNEQFF
NA | 11 | TRBJ1-4 | NA | TRBV2 | TGTGCCAGCAGTCAGTACGGGGAAGGGTTTTTT | CASSQYGEGFF
NA | 18 | TRBJ1-1 | NA | TRBV21-1 | TGTGCCCGCCCCGGGACAGGGAGCTCCAAGGCCCGGGACACTGAAGCTTTCTTT | CARPGTGSSKARDTEAFF
NA | 13 | TRBJ2-5 | NA | TRBV25-1 | TGTGCCAGCAGTGCCCCGGGCCTGGGGGGCCAGTACTTC | CASSAPGLGGQYF
NA | 14 | TRBJ1-5 | NA | TRBV7-2 | TGTGCCAGCAGCTTAGTTCATAGCAATCAGCCCCAGCATTTT | CASSLVHSNQPQHF
many | 16 | TRBJ2-1 | TRBD1 | TRBV9 | TGTGCCAGCAGCGCTCCAGGGGGCGACTCCTACAATGAGCAGTTCTTC | CASSAPGGDSYNEQFF